This T cell receptor beta chain came from a study of identical twins. The sample holds many counts of this clonotype. Deletions cut 5 bases from V and 1 base from J, with 12 bases between. Germline loops: CDR1 LGHDT, CDR2 YNNKEL (reference sequence). This CDR3 has 14 residues. MiXCR, run by TCRdb on the 5' RACE reads, gives a single entry per CDR3 protein. The sample contains roughly 290,000 distinct CDR3 sequences, 6.5% to 9.5% of which appear only once. In addition, the sample was reused for a study of yellow fever vaccine responses in identical twins.

This clonotype originated in a young woman in good health. The sample consisted of memory (CD45RO+) T cells sorted from blood. This chain joins TRBV3-1 and TRBJ2-7, with D perhaps matching TRBD1 (6 bases). CDR3 nucleotide sequence: TGTGCCAGCAGCAGGGGGACGCCTTCCTACGAGCAGTACTTC. Translation: CASSRGTPSYEQYF.